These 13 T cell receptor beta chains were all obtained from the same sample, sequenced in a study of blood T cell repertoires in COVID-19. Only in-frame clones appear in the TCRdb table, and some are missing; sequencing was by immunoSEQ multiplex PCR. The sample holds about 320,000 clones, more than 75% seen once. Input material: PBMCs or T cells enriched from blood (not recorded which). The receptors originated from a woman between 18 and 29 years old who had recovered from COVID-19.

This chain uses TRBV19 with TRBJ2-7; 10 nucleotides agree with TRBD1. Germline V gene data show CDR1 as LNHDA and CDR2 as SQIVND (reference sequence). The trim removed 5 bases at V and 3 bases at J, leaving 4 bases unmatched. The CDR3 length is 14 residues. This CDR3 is CASSSGQGDYEQYF. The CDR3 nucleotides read TGTGCCAGTAGTTCCGGACAGGGGGACTACGAGCAGTACTTC.

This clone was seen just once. DNA for the CDR3: TGCGCCAGCAGCCAAGTAATAAGGCGGGACGGCATAAACTATGGCTACACCTTC. It yields the protein CASSQVIRRDGINYGYTF. This rearrangement joins TRBV4-1 to TRBJ1-2, with a possible D match to TRBD1 (5 bases). Germline CDR1 reads MGHRA; CDR2 reads YSYEKL. The length of the CDR3 is 18 residues. V gave up 1 base and J gave up 2 bases, with 20 bases separating them.

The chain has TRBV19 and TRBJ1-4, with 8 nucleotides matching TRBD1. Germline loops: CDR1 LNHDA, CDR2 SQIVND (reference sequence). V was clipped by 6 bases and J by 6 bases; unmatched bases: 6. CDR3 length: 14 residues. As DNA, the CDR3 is TGTGCCAGTAGGGACAGGGCGAGTGATGAAAAACTGTTTTTT. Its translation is CASRDRASDEKLFF.

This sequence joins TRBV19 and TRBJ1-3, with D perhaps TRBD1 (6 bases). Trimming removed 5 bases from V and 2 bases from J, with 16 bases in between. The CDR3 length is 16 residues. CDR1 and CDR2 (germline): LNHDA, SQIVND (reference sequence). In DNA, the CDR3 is TGTGCCAGTAGTTTCCAGGGGTATGGCGCTGGAAACACCATATATTTT. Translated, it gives CASSFQGYGAGNTIYF. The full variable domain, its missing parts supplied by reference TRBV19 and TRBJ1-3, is DGGITQSPKYLFRKEGQNVTLSCEQNLNHDAMYWYRQDPGQGLRLIYYSQIVNDFQKGDIAEGYSVSREKKESFPLTVTSAQKNPTAFYLCASSFQGYGAGNTIYFGEGSWLTVV.

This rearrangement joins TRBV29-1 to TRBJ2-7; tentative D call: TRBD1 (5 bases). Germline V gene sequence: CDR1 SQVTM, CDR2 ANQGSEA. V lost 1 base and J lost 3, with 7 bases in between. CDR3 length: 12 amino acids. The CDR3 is CSVEGQGYEQYF. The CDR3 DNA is TGCAGCGTTGAAGGCCAGGGCTACGAGCAGTACTTC.

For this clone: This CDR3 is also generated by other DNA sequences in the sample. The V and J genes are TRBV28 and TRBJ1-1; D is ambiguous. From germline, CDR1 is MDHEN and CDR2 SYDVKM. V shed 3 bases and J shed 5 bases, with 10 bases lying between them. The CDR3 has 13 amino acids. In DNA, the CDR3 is TGTGCCAGCAGTTTTTCCGGGAGGACTGAAGCTTTCTTT. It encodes CASSFSGRTEAFF. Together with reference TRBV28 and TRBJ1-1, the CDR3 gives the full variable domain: DVKVTQSSRYLVKRTGEKVFLECVQDMDHENMFWYRQDPGLGLRLIYFSYDVKMKEKGDIPEGYSVSREKKERFSLILESASTNQTSMYLCASSFSGRTEAFFGQGTRLTVV.

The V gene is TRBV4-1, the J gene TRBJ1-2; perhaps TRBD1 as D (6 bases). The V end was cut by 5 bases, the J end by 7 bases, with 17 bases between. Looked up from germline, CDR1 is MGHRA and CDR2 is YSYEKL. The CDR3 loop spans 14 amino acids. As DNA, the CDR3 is TGCGCCAGCAGCGATACAGGGTTTCTCTCTGGCTACACCTTC. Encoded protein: CASSDTGFLSGYTF.

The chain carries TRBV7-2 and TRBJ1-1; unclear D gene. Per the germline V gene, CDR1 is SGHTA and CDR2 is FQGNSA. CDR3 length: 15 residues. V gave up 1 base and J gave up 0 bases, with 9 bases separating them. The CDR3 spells CASSLGPGMNTEAFF. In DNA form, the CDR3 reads TGTGCCAGCAGCTTAGGCCCGGGAATGAACACTGAAGCTTTCTTT. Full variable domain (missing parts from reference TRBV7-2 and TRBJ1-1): GAGVSQSPSNKVTEKGKDVELRCDPISGHTALYWYRQSLGQGLEFLIYFQGNSAPDKSGLPSDRFSAERTGGSVSTLTIQRTQQEDSAVYLCASSLGPGMNTEAFFGQGTRLTVV.

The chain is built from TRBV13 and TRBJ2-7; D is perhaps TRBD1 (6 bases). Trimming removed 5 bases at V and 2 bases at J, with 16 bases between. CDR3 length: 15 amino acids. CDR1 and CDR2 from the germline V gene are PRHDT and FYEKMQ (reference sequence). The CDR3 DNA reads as TGTGCCAGCAGCCGACTCGGACAGAAAACCTACGAGCAGTACTTC. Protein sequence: CASSRLGQKTYEQYF.

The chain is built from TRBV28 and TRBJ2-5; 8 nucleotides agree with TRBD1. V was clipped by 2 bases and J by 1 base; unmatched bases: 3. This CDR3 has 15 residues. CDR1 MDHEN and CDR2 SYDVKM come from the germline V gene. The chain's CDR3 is CASSLTQGVQETQYF. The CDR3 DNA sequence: TGTGCCAGCAGTTTAACACAGGGGGTCCAAGAGACCCAGTACTTC.

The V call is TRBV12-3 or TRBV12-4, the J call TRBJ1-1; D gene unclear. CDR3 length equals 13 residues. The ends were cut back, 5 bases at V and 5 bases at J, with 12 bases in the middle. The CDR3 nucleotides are TGTGCCAGCAGTCAAAGTCTGACAACTGAAGCTTTCTTT. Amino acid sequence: CASSQSLTTEAFF.

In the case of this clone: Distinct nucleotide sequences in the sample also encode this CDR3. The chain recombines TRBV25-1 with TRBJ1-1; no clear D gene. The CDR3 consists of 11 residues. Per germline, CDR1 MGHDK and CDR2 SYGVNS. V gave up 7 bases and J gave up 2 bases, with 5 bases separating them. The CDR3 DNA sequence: TGTGCCAGCATTTTAAACACTGAAGCTTTCTTT. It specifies CASILNTEAFF.

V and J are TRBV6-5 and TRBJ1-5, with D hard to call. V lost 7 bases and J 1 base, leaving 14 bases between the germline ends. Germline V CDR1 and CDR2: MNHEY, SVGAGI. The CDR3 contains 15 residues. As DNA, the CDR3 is TGTGCCAGCAAAAGCACAGCGGGGAGCAATCAGCCCCAGCATTTT. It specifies CASKSTAGSNQPQHF.